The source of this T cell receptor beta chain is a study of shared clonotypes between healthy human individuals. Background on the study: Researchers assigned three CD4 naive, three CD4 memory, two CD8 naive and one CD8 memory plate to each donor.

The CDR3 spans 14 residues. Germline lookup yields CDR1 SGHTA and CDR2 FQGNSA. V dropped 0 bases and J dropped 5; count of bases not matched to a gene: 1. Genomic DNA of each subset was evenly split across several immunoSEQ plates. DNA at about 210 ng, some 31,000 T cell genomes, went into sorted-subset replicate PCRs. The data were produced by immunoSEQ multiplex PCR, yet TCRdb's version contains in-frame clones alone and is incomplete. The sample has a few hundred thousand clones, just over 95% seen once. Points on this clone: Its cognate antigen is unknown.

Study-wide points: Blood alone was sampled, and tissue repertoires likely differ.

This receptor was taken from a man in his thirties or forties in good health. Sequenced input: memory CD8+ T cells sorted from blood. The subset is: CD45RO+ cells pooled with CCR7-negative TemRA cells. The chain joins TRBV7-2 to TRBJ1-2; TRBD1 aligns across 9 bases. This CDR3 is CASSLAGTGYGYTF. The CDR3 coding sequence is TGTGCCAGCAGCTTAGCCGGGACAGGGTATGGCTACACCTTC.